This TCR beta chain is from a study of blood T cell repertoires in COVID-19. Study-wide context: From T cells, B-cell-depleted T cells, or PBMCs came the material, which was cDNA or gDNA.

Original handling: Amplifying reference gene primers gave estimates of nucleated cell counts. Method: immunoSEQ multiplex PCR; TCRdb's copy keeps in-frame clones and lacks some. That table supplies the V and J calls and clone size; D and trimming were determined from the DNA. The data contain fewer than 500,000 clones, 80% to 90% of them singletons. The CDR3 loop spans 15 amino acids. The germline gives CDR1 GTSNPN, CDR2 SVGIG (reference sequence). Between the trimmed V and J ends, which lost 3 bases and 1 base, there was a span of 13 bases. This clone was detected only a few times. The chain has TRBV30 and TRBJ2-4; tentatively, D is TRBD1 (6 bases). Sequencing was done on a sample of peripheral blood. The receptor comes from a woman in her twenties or thirties with acute or convalescent COVID-19. CDR3 loop: CAWRNRERAKNIQYF. Here the CDR3 DNA reads TGTGCCTGGAGGAACAGGGAAAGGGCCAAAAACATTCAGTACTTC.